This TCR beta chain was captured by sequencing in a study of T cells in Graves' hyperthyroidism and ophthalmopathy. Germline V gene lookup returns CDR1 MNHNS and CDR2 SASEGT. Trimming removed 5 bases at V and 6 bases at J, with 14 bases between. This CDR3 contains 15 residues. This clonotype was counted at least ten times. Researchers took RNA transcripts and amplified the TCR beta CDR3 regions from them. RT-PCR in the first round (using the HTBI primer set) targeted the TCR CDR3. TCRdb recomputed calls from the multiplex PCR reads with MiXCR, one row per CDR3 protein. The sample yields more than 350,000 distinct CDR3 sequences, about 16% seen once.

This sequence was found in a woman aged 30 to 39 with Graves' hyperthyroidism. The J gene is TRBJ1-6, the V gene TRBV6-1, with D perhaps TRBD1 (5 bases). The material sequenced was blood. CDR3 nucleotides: TGTGCCAGCAGTCGTCAGGGCCCAGCTAATTCACCCCTCCACTTT. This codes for CASSRQGPANSPLHF.